What follows is one T cell receptor beta chain and its context. The antigen is not known. Excluded were patients having autoimmune disease history or systemic immunosuppression. After removal of 3 bases from V and 7 bases from J, the junction contained 7 bases not matched to a gene. CDR3 length: 16 residues. Germline CDR1 and CDR2: LGHNA and YNFKEQ. The source of the sample is a study of OX40 agonist ivuxolimab in advanced cancers. Study summary: Earlier treatment with anti-PD-1, anti-PD-L1 or anti-CTLA-4 was permitted, and 30% to 40% had received some. In three patients, partial responses were observed, one with hepatocellular carcinoma and two with cutaneous melanoma. Study results and caveats: At 0.1 to 3.0 mg/kg, CD4+ and CD8+ blood T cells expanded clonally by week 6.

Assay used: immunoSEQ multiplex PCR; TCRdb lists only in-frame clones, some missing. The table records tens of thousands of clones, just over 85% of them present only once. The source material was CD4+ or CD8+ T cells sorted from blood, sampled in a trial of the OX40 agonist ivuxolimab. This rearrangement joins TRBV4-2 to TRBJ2-1; 12 bases fit TRBD2. This sequence originates from an adult with an advanced solid tumor such as melanoma, head and neck, liver or kidney cancer. CDR3 DNA sequence: TGTGCCAGCAGCCAGGCTACTAGCGGGGGGCGGAATGAGCAGTTCTTC. Translating it yields CASSQATSGGRNEQFF.